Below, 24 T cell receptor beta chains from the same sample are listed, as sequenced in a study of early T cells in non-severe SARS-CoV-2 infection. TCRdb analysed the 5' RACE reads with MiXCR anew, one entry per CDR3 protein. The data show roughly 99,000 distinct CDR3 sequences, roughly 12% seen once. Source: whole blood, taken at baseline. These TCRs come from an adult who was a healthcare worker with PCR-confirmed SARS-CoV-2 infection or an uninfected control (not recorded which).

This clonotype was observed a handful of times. DNA for the CDR3: TGCGCCAGCAGCCAAGTCGGGACAGGGGGTTACGAGCAGTACTTC. This encodes CASSQVGTGGYEQYF. The chain has TRBV4-1 and TRBJ2-7; 11 bases fit TRBD1. This CDR3 is built from 15 residues. Trimming removed 1 base from V and 4 bases from J; junction bases left unmatched: 3. Germline-derived CDR1 and CDR2 are MGHRA and YSYEKL.

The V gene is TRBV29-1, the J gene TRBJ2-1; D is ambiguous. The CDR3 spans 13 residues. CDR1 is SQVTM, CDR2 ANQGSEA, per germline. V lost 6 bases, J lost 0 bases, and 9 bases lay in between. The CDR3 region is CSVRVRSYNEQFF. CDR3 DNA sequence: TGCAGCGTCCGGGTCCGCTCCTACAATGAGCAGTTCTTC.

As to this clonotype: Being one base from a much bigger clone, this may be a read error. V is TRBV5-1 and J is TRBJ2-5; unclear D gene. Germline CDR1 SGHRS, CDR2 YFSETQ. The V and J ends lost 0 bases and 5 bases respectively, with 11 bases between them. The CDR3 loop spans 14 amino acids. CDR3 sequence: CASSLGGAEETQYF. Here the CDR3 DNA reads TGCGCCAGCAGCTTGGGCGGCGCGGAGGAGACCCAGTACTTC.

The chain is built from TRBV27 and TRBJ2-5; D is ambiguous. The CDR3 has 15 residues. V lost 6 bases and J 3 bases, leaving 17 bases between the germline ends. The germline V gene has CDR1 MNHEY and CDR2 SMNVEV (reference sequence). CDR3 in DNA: TGTGCCAGCAGACCGTGGGCCGCGGAAAAAGAGACCCAGTACTTC. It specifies CASRPWAAEKETQYF.

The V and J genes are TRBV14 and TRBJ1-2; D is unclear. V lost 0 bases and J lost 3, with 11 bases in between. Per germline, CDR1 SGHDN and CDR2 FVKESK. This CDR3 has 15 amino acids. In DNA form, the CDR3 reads TGTGCCAGCAGCCAAGAGGCACGCCTATACTATGGCTACACCTTC. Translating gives CASSQEARLYYGYTF.

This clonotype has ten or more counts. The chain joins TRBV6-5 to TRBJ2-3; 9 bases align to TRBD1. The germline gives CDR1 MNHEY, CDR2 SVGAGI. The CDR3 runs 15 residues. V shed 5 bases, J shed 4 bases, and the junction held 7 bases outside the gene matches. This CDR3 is CASSAGTGPPDTQYF. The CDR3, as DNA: TGTGCCAGCAGTGCCGGGACAGGGCCCCCAGATACGCAGTATTTT.

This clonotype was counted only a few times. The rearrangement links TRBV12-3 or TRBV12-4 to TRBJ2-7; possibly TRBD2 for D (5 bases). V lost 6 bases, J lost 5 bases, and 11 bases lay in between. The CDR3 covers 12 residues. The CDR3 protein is CASSVGVHEQYF. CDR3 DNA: TGTGCCAGCAGCGTGGGAGTCCACGAGCAGTACTTC.

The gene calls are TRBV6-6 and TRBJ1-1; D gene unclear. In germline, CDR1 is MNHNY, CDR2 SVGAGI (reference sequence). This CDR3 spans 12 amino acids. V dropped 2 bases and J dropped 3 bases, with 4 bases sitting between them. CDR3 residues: CASSYKYTEAFF. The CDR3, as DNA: TGTGCCAGCAGTTACAAGTACACTGAAGCTTTCTTT.

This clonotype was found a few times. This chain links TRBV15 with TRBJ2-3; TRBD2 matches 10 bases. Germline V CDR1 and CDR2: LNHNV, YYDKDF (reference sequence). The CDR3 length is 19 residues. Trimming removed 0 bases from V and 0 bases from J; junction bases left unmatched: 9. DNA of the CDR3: TGTGCCACCAGCAGAGAGGCAAGTTGGACTAGCGGAAGCACAGATACGCAGTATTTT. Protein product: CATSREASWTSGSTDTQYF.

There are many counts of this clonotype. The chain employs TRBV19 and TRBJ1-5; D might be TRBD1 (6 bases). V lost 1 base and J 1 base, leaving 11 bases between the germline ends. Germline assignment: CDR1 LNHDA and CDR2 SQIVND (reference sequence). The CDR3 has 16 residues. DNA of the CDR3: TGTGCCAGTAGTATAGCAGGGGCTTCGAGCAATCAGCCCCAGCATTTT. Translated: CASSIAGASSNQPQHF.

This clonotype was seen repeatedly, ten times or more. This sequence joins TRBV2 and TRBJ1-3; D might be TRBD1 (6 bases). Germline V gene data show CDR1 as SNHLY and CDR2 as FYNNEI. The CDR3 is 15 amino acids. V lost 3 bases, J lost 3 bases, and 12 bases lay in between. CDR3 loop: CASSDAGAVGNTIYF. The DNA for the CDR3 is TGTGCCAGCAGTGATGCGGGGGCAGTTGGAAACACCATATATTTT.

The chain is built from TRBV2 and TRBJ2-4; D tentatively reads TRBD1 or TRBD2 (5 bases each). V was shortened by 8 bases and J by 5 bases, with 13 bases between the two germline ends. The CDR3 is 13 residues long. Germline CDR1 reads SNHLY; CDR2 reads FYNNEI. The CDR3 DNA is TGTGCCAGCGGCAGGGAGACCCAAAACATTCAGTACTTC. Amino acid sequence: CASGRETQNIQYF.

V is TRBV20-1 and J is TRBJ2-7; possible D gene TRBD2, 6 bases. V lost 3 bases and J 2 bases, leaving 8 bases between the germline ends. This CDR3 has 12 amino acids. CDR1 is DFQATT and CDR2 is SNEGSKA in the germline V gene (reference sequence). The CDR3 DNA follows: TGCAGTGCTAGCGGGAGAACCTACGAGCAGTACTTC. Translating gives CSASGRTYEQYF.

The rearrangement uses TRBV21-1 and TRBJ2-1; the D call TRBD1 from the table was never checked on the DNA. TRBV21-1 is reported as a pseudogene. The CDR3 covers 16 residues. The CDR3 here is CASSGTPGQHYNEQFF. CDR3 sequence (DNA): TGTGCCAGCAGCGGAACCCCGGGACAGCACTACAATGAGCAGTTCTTC.

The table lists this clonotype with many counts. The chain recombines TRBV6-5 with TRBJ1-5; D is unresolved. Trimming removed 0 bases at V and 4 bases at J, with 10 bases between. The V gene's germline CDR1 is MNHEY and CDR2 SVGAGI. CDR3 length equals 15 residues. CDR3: CASSYSGLGNQPQHF. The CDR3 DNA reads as TGTGCCAGCAGTTACTCGGGGTTAGGGAATCAGCCCCAGCATTTT.

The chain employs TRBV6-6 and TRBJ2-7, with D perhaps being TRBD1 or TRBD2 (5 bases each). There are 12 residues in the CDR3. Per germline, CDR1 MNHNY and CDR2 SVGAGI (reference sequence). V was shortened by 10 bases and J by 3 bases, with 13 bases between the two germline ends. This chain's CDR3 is CATGHRLYEQYF. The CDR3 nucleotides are TGTGCCACGGGGCACAGACTCTACGAGCAGTACTTC.

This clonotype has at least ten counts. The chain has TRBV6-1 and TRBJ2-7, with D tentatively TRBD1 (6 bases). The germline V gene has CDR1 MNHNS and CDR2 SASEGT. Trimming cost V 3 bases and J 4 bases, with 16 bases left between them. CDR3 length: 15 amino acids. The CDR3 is CASSELGQGKYEQYF. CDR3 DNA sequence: TGTGCCAGCAGTGAGTTAGGTCAGGGGAAGTACGAGCAGTACTTC.

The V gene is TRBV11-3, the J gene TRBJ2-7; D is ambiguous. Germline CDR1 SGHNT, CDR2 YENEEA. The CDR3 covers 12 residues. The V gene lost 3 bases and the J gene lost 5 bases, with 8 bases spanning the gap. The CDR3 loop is CASSLGLDEQYF. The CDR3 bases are TGTGCCAGCAGCTTGGGTTTGGACGAGCAGTACTTC.

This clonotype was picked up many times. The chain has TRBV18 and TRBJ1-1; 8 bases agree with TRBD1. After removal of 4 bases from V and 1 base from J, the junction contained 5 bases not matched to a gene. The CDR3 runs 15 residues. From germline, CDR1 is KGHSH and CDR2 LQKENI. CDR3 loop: CASSQYTGGNTEAFF. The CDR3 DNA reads TGTGCCAGCTCACAATATACAGGGGGGAACACTGAAGCTTTCTTT.

CDR3 nucleotide sequence: TGTGCCAGCAGCTTCGGACATAGGCAGTATTTT. Translating gives CASSFGHRQYF. V is TRBV7-2 and J is TRBJ2-3; TRBD1 might be the D (5 bases). Per germline, CDR1 SGHTA and CDR2 FQGNSA. The V and J ends lost 3 bases and 11 bases respectively, with 9 bases between them. The CDR3 has 11 residues.

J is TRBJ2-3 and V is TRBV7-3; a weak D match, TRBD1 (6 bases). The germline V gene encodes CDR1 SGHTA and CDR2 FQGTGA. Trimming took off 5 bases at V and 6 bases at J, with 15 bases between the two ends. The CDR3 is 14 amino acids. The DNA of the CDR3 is TGTGCCAGCAGCGGGACATTGTTATTGGATACGCAGTATTTT. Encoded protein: CASSGTLLLDTQYF.

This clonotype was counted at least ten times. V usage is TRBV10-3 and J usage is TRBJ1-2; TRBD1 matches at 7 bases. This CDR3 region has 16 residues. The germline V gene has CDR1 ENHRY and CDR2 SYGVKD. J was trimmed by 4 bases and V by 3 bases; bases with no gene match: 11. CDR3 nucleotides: TGTGCCATCAGTGACCCCCCTCGACAGGGTTCCTATGGCTACACCTTC. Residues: CAISDPPRQGSYGYTF.

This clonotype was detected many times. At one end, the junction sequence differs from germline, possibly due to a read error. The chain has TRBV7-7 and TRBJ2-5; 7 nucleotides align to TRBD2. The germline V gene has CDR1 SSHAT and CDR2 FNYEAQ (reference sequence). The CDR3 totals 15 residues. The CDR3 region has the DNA TGTGCTAGCAGCTTAGCCGGGACTACCAAAGAGACCCAGTACTTC. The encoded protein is CASSLAGTTKETQYF.

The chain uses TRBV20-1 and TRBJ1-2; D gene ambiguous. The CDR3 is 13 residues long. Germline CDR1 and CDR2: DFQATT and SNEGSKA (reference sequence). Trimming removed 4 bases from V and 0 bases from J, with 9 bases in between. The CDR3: CSAIVPANYGYTF. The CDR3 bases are TGCAGTGCTATCGTCCCAGCTAACTATGGCTACACCTTC.